These 2 T cell receptor beta chains share one sample of origin, sequenced in a study of T cells after yellow fever vaccination. TCRdb redid the calling of the 5' RACE reads with MiXCR, one entry per CDR3 protein. The table lists 300,000 or so distinct CDR3 sequences, approximately 8% of them singletons. Sequencing used PBMCs, obtained about 49 days after the first yellow fever vaccination. Receptors were obtained from a man younger than 35 who received the YFV17D yellow fever vaccine.

V and J are TRBV7-2 and TRBJ2-5, with TRBD2 matching 10 bases. The trim removed 0 bases at V and 5 bases at J, leaving 3 bases unmatched. The CDR3 is 15 residues long. Germline V CDR1 and CDR2: SGHTA, FQGNSA. The CDR3 here is CASSLAVLAGETQYF. The CDR3 bases are TGTGCCAGCAGCTTAGCGGTACTAGCGGGGGAGACCCAGTACTTC.

The table lists this clonotype with a few counts. The gene calls are TRBV3-1 and TRBJ2-3, with D unresolved. The CDR3 loop spans 13 amino acids. Trimming took off 5 bases at V and 8 bases at J, with 14 bases between the two ends. From germline, CDR1 is LGHDT and CDR2 YNNKEL (reference sequence). CDR3 sequence reads: CASSKGPVGTQYF. The CDR3 DNA is TGTGCCAGCAGCAAAGGACCCGTCGGTACGCAGTATTTT.